Presented here are 31 T cell receptor beta chains from one specimen sequenced in a study of Graves' ophthalmopathy and Graves' hyperthyroidism. Amplification from RNA transcripts yielded the TCR beta CDR3 regions. First-round RT-PCR relied on HTBI primers, and a second-round multiplex PCR came next. Each CDR3 protein is one row after TCRdb ran MiXCR on the multiplex PCR reads. The data contain hundreds of thousands of distinct CDR3 sequences, just over 40% of them singletons. Sequenced: peripheral blood. The receptors originated from an adult man with Graves' ophthalmopathy.

This chain uses TRBV12-5 with TRBJ2-7; 10 bases align to TRBD1. V gave up 4 bases and J gave up 4 bases; unmatched junction bases: 4. CDR3 length: 14 amino acids. Germline CDR1 reads LGHNT; CDR2 reads FRNRAP. The DNA of the CDR3 is TGTGCTAGTGGTTGGGGACAGGGGATATACGAGCAGTACTTC. Its protein product is CASGWGQGIYEQYF.

This clonotype was counted ten times or more. This chain links TRBV2 with TRBJ2-7; the D is unclear. The length of the CDR3 is 12 residues. V lost 4 bases to trimming and J lost 3 bases, with 7 bases between them. Germline CDR1 SNHLY, CDR2 FYNNEI. CDR3 amino acids: CASSGNSYEQYF. As DNA, the CDR3 is TGTGCCAGCAGTGGAAACAGCTACGAGCAGTACTTC.

As concerns this clonotype: A much larger clone lies one base from this, so it may be a read error. The CDR3 spells CAISETEIANTGGLFF. The CDR3 nucleotides read TGTGCCATCAGTGAGACGGAAATAGCGAACACCGGGGGGCTGTTTTTT. The genes are TRBV10-3 and TRBJ2-2; weak D call: TRBD2 (6 bases). Germline CDR1 and CDR2: ENHRY and SYGVKD. The CDR3 spans 16 residues.

This clonotype has just a few counts. The J gene is TRBJ2-7, the V gene TRBV9; D not certain. Trimming took off 4 bases at V and 2 bases at J, with 13 bases between the two ends. Looked up from germline, CDR1 is SGDLS and CDR2 is YYNGEE. There are 14 residues in the CDR3. The CDR3 DNA reads TGTGCCAGCAGCCCCCCGGGCCGAACCTACGAGCAGTACTTC. Translation: CASSPPGRTYEQYF.

This clonotype was picked up one time. The rearrangement joins TRBV7-9 to TRBJ2-3, with 7 bases lining up with TRBD1. This CDR3 has 15 residues. J lost 3 bases, V lost 5 bases, and 8 bases had no gene match. Looked up from germline, CDR1 is SEHNR and CDR2 is FQNEAQ (reference sequence). The CDR3 loop reads CASSRQGPRTDTQYF. The CDR3 bases are TGTGCCAGCAGCAGACAGGGCCCCAGAACAGATACGCAGTATTTT.

The chain is built from TRBV10-3 and TRBJ1-1, with 8 bases aligning to TRBD1. Germline V CDR1 and CDR2: ENHRY, SYGVKD. The V segment lost 11 bases and the J segment 7 bases; nucleotides outside the gene matches: 15. The CDR3 is made up of 14 amino acids. The CDR3 nucleotides are TGTGCCGTATCACCGGGACAGGTCTTCGGTGAAGCTTTCTTT. It specifies CAVSPGQVFGEAFF.

The chain couples TRBV7-9 to TRBJ1-4; weak D call: TRBD1 (6 bases). Trimming shortened V by 3 bases and J by 6 bases, and 11 bases separated the two germline ends. Germline loops: CDR1 SEHNR, CDR2 FQNEAQ (reference sequence). The CDR3 contains 14 residues. DNA for the CDR3: TGTGCCAGCAGCTTTTCAGGGGACGATGAAAAACTGTTTTTT. Amino acids: CASSFSGDDEKLFF.

This clonotype was observed once. It may be a read error: a sequence one base away is much more abundant. This chain uses TRBV9 with TRBJ1-2, with D maybe TRBD1 (5 bases). Germline loops: CDR1 SGDLS, CDR2 YYNGEE. The CDR3 totals 16 residues. Trimming shortened V by 4 bases and J by 3 bases, and 19 bases separated the two germline ends. CDR3 residues: CASSIATTDPHYGYTF. CDR3 in DNA: TGTGCCAGCAGCATAGCTACGACAGACCCCCACTATGGCTACACCTTC.

This clonotype was recorded many times. This sequence joins TRBV7-7 and TRBJ2-5, with 7 bases aligning to TRBD1. The CDR3 length is 13 residues. Germline loops: CDR1 SSHAT, CDR2 FNYEAQ (reference sequence). V dropped 5 bases and J dropped 3; count of bases not matched to a gene: 3. CDR3 nucleotide sequence: TGTGCCAGCAGCGCCACAGGGGAAGAGACCCAGTACTTC. Its protein product is CASSATGEETQYF.

About this clonotype: One end of the junction fails to match germline, which may point to a read error. The J gene is TRBJ2-7, the V gene TRBV10-2; D uncertain. The germline V gene has CDR1 WSHSY and CDR2 SAAADI. The CDR3 loop spans 14 amino acids. The chain's CDR3 is CAWSGQLRPYEQYF. The CDR3 nucleotides read TGTGCCTGGAGTGGTCAGCTGAGACCCTACGAGCAGTACTTC.

This clonotype was seen many times. The CDR3 DNA follows: TGTGCTAGTGGTTTGCCACTACCTGCCGGCCAGACCCAGTACTTC. Amino acids: CASGLPLPAGQTQYF. This chain joins TRBV12-5 and TRBJ2-5; no firm D call. Germline-derived CDR1 and CDR2 are LGHNT and FRNRAP. Trimming cost V 2 bases and J 6 bases, with 16 bases left between them. The CDR3 runs 15 residues.

As to this clonotype: One end of the junction is discordant with germline, which a read error may explain. The chain joins TRBV7-3 to TRBJ1-4, with a tentative D call TRBD1 (6 bases). CDR1 and CDR2 from the germline V gene are SGHTA and FQGTGA. CDR3 length equals 15 residues. The CDR3 DNA is TGTGCCAGCAGCCTAACTGGGGGCCTGAATGAAAAACTGTTTTTT. As protein: CASSLTGGLNEKLFF.

About this clonotype: Sequence at one end of the junction differs from germline and may be a read error. The rearrangement uses TRBV12-3 or TRBV12-4 and TRBJ2-7; TRBD2 might be the D (5 bases). The CDR3 sequence is 15 residues long. The CDR3 region has the DNA TGTGTCAGCAGTTTAAGGGCTAGCCCTCACTACGAGCAGTACTTC. It specifies CVSSLRASPHYEQYF.

The chain combines TRBV5-1 with TRBJ2-7, with TRBD1 matching over 8 bases. Trimming cost V 5 bases and J 3 bases; bases outside gene matches: 7. This CDR3 is 14 amino acids long. Germline assignment: CDR1 SGHRS and CDR2 YFSETQ. CDR3 nucleotides: TGCGCCAGCAGTACCCAGGGGGCTGTCTACGAGCAGTACTTC. Amino acid sequence: CASSTQGAVYEQYF. Drawing the rest from reference TRBV5-1 and TRBJ2-7, the complete variable domain is KAGVTQTPRYLIKTRGQQVTLSCSPISGHRSVSWYQQTPGQGLQFLFEYFSETQRNKGNFPGRFSGRQFSNSRSEMNVSTLELGDSALYLCASSTQGAVYEQYFGPGTRLTVT.

This clonotype came up a few times. The gene calls are TRBV10-3 and TRBJ1-5; possibly TRBD1 for D (5 bases). V lost 2 bases and J 11 bases, leaving 16 bases between the germline ends. Germline V gene sequence: CDR1 ENHRY, CDR2 SYGVKD. The length of the CDR3 is 14 residues. The CDR3 sequence: CAISETGTSKTQHF. The CDR3 bases are TGTGCCATCAGTGAGACCGGGACTAGCAAGACCCAGCATTTT.

This rearrangement joins TRBV6-5 to TRBJ1-4, with D tentatively TRBD1 (5 bases). In germline, CDR1 is MNHEY, CDR2 SVGAGI. V dropped 6 bases and J dropped 2 bases, with 16 bases sitting between them. The CDR3 runs to 16 residues. The DNA for the CDR3 is TGTGCCAGCAGACGTACTGGGGGGTTGACTAATGAAAAACTGTTTTTT. Protein: CASRRTGGLTNEKLFF.

This clonotype was recorded many times. The CDR3 DNA follows: TGCAGTGCTAGCGAAGAATCCTACGAGCAGTACTTC. This codes for CSASEESYEQYF. V gene TRBV20-1 combines with J gene TRBJ2-7; D remains unclear. The V gene's germline CDR1 is DFQATT and CDR2 SNEGSKA (reference sequence). The CDR3 runs to 12 residues. The ends were cut back, 3 bases at V and 1 base at J, with 7 bases in the middle.

The chain combines TRBV11-1 with TRBJ2-7, with a weak D call TRBD2 (5 bases). Germline-derived CDR1 and CDR2 are SGHAT and FQDESV (reference sequence). Deletions cut 11 bases from V and 1 base from J, with 21 bases between. The CDR3 is made up of 15 amino acids. CDR3 protein: CAWSVGPSGSYEQYF. Here the CDR3 DNA reads TGTGCCTGGAGTGTCGGACCGTCGGGGTCCTACGAGCAGTACTTC. Supplemented by reference TRBV11-1 and TRBJ2-7, the full variable domain reads EAEVAQSPRYKITEKSQAVAFWCDPISGHATLYWYRQILGQGPELLVQFQDESVVDDSQLPKDRFSAERLKGVDSTLKIQPAELGDSAMYLCAWSVGPSGSYEQYFGPGTRLTVT.

In this sample, this clonotype turned up many times. The V gene is TRBV7-8, the J gene TRBJ1-5; no clear D gene. Looked up from germline, CDR1 is SGHVS and CDR2 is FQNEAQ. The CDR3 has 15 residues. Trimming left V 4 bases short and J 4 bases short, with 14 bases between. The CDR3: CASSSERVSNQPQHF. The CDR3 DNA follows: TGTGCCAGCAGCTCAGAACGGGTTTCGAATCAGCCCCAGCATTTT.

The chain employs TRBV7-8 and TRBJ2-5, with 8 nucleotides matching TRBD1. The CDR3 is 16 amino acids. The germline CDR1 and CDR2 sequences are SGHVS and FQNEAQ. The V and J ends lost 5 bases and 2 bases, in that order; junction bases with no gene match: 10. For the CDR3, the DNA is TGTGCCAGCAGCACAACGGACGGACAGGGACAAGAGACCCAGTACTTC. Translated: CASSTTDGQGQETQYF.

This clonotype has ten or more counts. The chain has TRBV5-1 and TRBJ1-6; tentative D call: TRBD1 (5 bases). V lost 2 bases, J lost 9 bases, and 9 bases lay in between. The CDR3 has 13 amino acids. Germline assignment: CDR1 SGHRS and CDR2 YFSETQ. The CDR3 is CASSFGGGSPLHF. In DNA, the CDR3 is TGCGCCAGCAGCTTCGGCGGGGGTTCACCCCTCCACTTT.

The rearrangement uses TRBV15 and TRBJ1-2; D perhaps matches TRBD1 (6 bases). The CDR3 has 14 amino acids. CDR1 is LNHNV and CDR2 is YYDKDF in the germline V gene (reference sequence). V lost 1 base to trimming and J lost 3 bases, with 9 bases between them. CDR3 amino acids: CATSRGGGDYGYTF. The DNA for the CDR3 is TGTGCCACCAGCAGAGGTGGGGGCGACTATGGCTACACCTTC.

This clonotype was detected ten times or more. The rearrangement links TRBV15 to TRBJ1-4; D is ambiguous. CDR1 and CDR2 (germline): LNHNV, YYDKDF (reference sequence). This CDR3 comprises 15 residues. With 0 bases removed from V and 2 bases from J, the gap between germline ends came to 7 bases. The CDR3 DNA follows: TGTGCCACCAGCAGAGATAGAGGGACTAATGAAAAACTGTTTTTT. Its translation is CATSRDRGTNEKLFF.

The chain carries TRBV7-8 and TRBJ2-7, with TRBD1 matching over 9 bases. The V segment lost 9 bases and the J segment 0 bases; nucleotides outside the gene matches: 15. CDR1 SGHVS and CDR2 FQNEAQ come from the germline V gene. This CDR3 spans 17 amino acids. The CDR3 nucleotides read TGTGCCAGTAGTATAGACGCCGGGACAGGGAGCTCCTACGAGCAGTACTTC. This translates into CASSIDAGTGSSYEQYF.

There are a few counts of this clonotype. This sequence joins TRBV30 and TRBJ1-5; D remains unclear. Germline V gene sequence: CDR1 GTSNPN, CDR2 SVGIG (reference sequence). The CDR3 has 14 residues. V lost 5 bases and J 1 base, leaving 12 bases between the germline ends. The CDR3 DNA reads as TGTGCCTGGGGCCCAGGTCTAAGCAATCAGCCCCAGCATTTT. Amino acids: CAWGPGLSNQPQHF.

V is TRBV2 and J is TRBJ1-6; 9 bases are shared with TRBD1. The CDR3 is 14 amino acids. The germline V gene has CDR1 SNHLY and CDR2 FYNNEI. The V segment lost 8 bases and the J segment 9 bases; nucleotides outside the gene matches: 8. The CDR3 coding sequence is TGTGCCAGCTTGGTCGGGACAGGGTTTTCACCCCTCCACTTT. Its translation: CASLVGTGFSPLHF.

This clonotype was observed many times. The CDR3: CASSHTPGRRSGANVLTF. The CDR3 DNA reads as TGCGCCAGCAGCCACACGCCCGGACGGCGCTCTGGGGCCAACGTCCTGACTTTC. V usage is TRBV4-1 and J usage is TRBJ2-6; D is ambiguous. Germline CDR1 reads MGHRA; CDR2 reads YSYEKL. Trimming pared 3 bases from V and 0 bases from J, leaving 15 bases between. The CDR3 runs 18 residues.

The V call is TRBV7-2, the J call TRBJ1-5; D is unclear. The CDR3 contains 15 residues. Trimming took 5 bases from V and 5 from J, leaving 16 bases between them. The germline V gene encodes CDR1 SGHTA and CDR2 FQGNSA. The CDR3 here is CASSGGWYGDQPQHF. In DNA, the CDR3 is TGTGCCAGCAGCGGAGGGTGGTACGGCGATCAGCCCCAGCATTTT. The full variable domain, completed using reference TRBV7-2 and TRBJ1-5, is GAGVSQSPSNKVTEKGKDVELRCDPISGHTALYWYRQSLGQGLEFLIYFQGNSAPDKSGLPSDRFSAERTGGSVSTLTIQRTQQEDSAVYLCASSGGWYGDQPQHFGDGTRLSIL.

J is TRBJ2-7 and V is TRBV29-1, with 8 bases fitting TRBD2. Trimming took 7 bases from V and 3 from J; bases not matched to a gene: 5. Germline CDR1 and CDR2: SQVTM and ANQGSEA. The CDR3 is made up of 12 amino acids. The CDR3 DNA reads TGCAGCGGCCGGGAGGGGGTCTACGAGCAGTACTTC. It is translated as CSGREGVYEQYF.

This clonotype was counted a few times. The chain recombines TRBV19 with TRBJ2-7; possible D gene TRBD2, 6 bases. Trimming cost V 4 bases and J 2 bases, with 9 bases left between them. The CDR3 is 13 amino acids. Germline V gives CDR1 LNHDA, CDR2 SQIVND (reference sequence). CDR3 sequence: CASSTGGTYEQYF. CDR3 in DNA: TGTGCCAGTAGTACGGGCGGGACCTACGAGCAGTACTTC.

In this sample, this clonotype turned up many times. The chain is built from TRBV5-8 and TRBJ2-5, with 7 bases fitting TRBD1. V shed 4 bases, J shed 5 bases, and the junction held 8 bases outside the gene matches. The V gene's germline CDR1 is SGHTS and CDR2 YDEGEE. The CDR3 consists of 14 residues. CDR3 sequence: CASSETGESETQYF. The CDR3 DNA reads TGTGCCAGCAGCGAAACAGGGGAGTCCGAGACCCAGTACTTC.